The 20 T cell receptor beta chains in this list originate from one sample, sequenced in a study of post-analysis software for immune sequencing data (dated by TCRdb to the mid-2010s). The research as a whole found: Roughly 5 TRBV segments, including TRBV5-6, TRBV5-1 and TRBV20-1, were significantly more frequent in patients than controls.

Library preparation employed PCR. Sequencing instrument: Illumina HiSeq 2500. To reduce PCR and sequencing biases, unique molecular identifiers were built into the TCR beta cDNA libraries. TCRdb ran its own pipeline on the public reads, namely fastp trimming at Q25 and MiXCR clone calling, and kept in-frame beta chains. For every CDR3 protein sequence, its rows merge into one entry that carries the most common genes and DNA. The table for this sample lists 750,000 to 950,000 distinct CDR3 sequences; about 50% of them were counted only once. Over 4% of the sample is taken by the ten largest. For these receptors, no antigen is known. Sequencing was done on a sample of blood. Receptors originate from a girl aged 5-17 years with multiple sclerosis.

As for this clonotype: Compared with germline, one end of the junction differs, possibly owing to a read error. The CDR3 sequence: CASQLAEGSHEQYF. The CDR3 nucleotides are TGTGCCAGCCAACTAGCGGAAGGCTCCCACGAGCAGTACTTC. The rearrangement links TRBV6-6 to TRBJ2-7; TRBD2 agrees at 8 bases. This CDR3 spans 14 amino acids. CDR1 and CDR2 (germline): MNHNY, SVGAGI (reference sequence).

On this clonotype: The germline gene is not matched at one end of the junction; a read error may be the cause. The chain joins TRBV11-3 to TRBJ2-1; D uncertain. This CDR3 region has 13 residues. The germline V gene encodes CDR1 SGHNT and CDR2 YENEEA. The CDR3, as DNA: TGTGCCGGCAGCCCCACCGCAGGAAATGAGCAGTTCTTC. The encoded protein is CAGSPTAGNEQFF. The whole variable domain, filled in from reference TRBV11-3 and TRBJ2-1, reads EAGVVQSPRYKIIEKKQPVAFWCNPISGHNTLYWYLQNLGQGPELLIRYENEEAVDDSQLPKDRFSAERLKGVDSTLKIQPAELGDSAVYLCAGSPTAGNEQFFGPGTRLTVL.

The DNA for the CDR3 is TGTGCCAGCAAACAGGGTTGGGCCCAAGAGACCCAGTACTTC. The encoded protein is CASKQGWAQETQYF. The J gene is TRBJ2-5, the V gene TRBV12-3 or TRBV12-4; possibly TRBD1 for D (6 bases). V dropped 7 bases and J dropped 1 base, with 13 bases sitting between them. This CDR3 contains 14 residues.

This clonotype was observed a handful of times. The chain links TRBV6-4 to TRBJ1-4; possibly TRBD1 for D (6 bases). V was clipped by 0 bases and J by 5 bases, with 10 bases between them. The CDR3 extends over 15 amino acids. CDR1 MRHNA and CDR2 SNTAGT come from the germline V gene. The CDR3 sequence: CASSDSGGTNEKLFF. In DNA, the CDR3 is TGTGCCAGCAGTGACTCGGGCGGGACAAATGAAAAACTGTTTTTT.

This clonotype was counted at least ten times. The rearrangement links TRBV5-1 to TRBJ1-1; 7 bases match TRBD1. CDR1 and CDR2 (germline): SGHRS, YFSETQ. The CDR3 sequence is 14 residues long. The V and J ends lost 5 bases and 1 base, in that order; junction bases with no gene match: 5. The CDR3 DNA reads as TGCGCCAGCAGACAGGGGTTGGAGAACACTGAAGCTTTCTTT. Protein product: CASRQGLENTEAFF.

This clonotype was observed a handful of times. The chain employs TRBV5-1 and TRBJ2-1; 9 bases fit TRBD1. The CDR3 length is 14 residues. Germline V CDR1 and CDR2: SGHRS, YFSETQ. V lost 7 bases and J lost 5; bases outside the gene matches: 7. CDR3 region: CASAGTGLHNEQFF. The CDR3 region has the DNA TGCGCCAGCGCCGGGACAGGGCTCCACAATGAGCAGTTCTTC.

The CDR3 region is CASSRRQGPANEKLFF. For the CDR3, the DNA is TGTGCCAGCAGTCGTCGACAGGGACCGGCTAATGAAAAACTGTTTTTT. This sequence joins TRBV12-3 or TRBV12-4 and TRBJ1-4, with 7 bases that match TRBD1. The CDR3 sequence is 16 residues long. Trimming at V came to 5 bases and at J to 3 bases, leaving 9 bases not matched to a gene.

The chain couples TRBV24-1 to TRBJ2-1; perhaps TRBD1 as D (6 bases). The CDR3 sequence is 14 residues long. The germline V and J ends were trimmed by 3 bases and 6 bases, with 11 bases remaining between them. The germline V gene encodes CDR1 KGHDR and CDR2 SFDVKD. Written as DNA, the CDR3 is TGTGCCACCAGTGATCCTGGACAGTCCAATGAGCAGTTCTTC. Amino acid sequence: CATSDPGQSNEQFF.

As DNA, the CDR3 is TGTGCCAGCAGACCGAGGACTAGCGGGGGAACCGGGGAGCTGTTTTTT. This translates into CASRPRTSGGTGELFF. The chain recombines TRBV12-3 or TRBV12-4 with TRBJ2-2; 13 bases line up with TRBD2. This CDR3 is built from 16 residues. V shed 6 bases, J shed 5 bases, and the junction held 6 bases outside the gene matches.

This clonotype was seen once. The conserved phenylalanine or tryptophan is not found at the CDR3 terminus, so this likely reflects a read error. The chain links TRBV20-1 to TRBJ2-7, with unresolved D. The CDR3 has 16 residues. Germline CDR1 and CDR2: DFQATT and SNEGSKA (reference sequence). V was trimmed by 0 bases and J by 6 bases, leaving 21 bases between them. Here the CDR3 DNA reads TGCAGTGCTAGAGATCCCCTACAAGATGGACCGGGCGAGCAGTACATC. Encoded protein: CSARDPLQDGPGEQYI.

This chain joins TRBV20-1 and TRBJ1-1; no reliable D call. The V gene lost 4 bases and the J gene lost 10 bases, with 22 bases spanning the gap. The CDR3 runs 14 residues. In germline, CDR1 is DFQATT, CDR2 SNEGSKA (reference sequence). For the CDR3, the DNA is TGCAGTGCTACCCTTGAGGGAGCCGGCTCGCCAGCTTTCTTT. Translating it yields CSATLEGAGSPAFF.

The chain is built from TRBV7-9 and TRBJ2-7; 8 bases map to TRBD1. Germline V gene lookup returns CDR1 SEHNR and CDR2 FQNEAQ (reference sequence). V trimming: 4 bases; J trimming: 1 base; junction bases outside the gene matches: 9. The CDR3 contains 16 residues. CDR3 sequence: CASSSWTGSRSYEQYF. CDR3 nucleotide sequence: TGTGCCAGCAGCTCTTGGACAGGGTCTCGTTCCTACGAGCAGTACTTC.

In DNA, the CDR3 is TGTGCCAGCAGTTACTCACCCAAGGGGGGGGATTCCTACAATGAGCAGTTCTTC. This gives the protein CASSYSPKGGDSYNEQFF. The chain joins TRBV6-2 or TRBV6-3 to TRBJ2-1; a possible D gene is TRBD2 (7 bases). V was trimmed by 0 bases and J by 1 base, leaving 16 bases between them. CDR1 MNHEY and CDR2 SVGEGT come from the germline V gene. This CDR3 contains 18 residues.

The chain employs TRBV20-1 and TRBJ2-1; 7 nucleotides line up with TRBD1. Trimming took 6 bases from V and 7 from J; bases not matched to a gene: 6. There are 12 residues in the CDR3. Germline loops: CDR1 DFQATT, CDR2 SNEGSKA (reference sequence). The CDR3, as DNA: TGCAGTGCGCCCGGGACAGCGAATGAGCAGTTCTTC. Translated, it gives CSAPGTANEQFF.

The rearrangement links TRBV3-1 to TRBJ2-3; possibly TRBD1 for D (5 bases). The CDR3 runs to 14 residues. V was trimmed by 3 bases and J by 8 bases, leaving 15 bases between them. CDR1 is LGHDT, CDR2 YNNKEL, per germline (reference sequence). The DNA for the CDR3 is TGTGCCAGCAGCCATCTCAAAGGGGAAGGTACGCAGTATTTT. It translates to CASSHLKGEGTQYF.

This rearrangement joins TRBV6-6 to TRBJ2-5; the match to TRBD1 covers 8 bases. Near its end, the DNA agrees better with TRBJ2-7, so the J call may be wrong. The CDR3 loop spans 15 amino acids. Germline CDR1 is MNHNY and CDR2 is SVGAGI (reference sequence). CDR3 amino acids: CASSYEGQAYYEQYF. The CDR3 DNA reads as TGTGCCAGCAGTTACGAGGGACAGGCTTACTACGAGCAGTACTTC.

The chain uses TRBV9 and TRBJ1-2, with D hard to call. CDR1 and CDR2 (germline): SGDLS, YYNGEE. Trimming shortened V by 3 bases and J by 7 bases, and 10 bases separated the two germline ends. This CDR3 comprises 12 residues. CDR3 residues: CASSAPGRGYTF. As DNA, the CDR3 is TGTGCCAGCAGCGCCCCGGGCCGTGGCTACACCTTC. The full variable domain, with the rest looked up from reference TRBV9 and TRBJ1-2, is DSGVTQTPKHLITATGQRVTLRCSPRSGDLSVYWYQQSLDQGLQFLIQYYNGEERAKGNILERFSAQQFPDLHSELNLSSLELGDSALYFCASSAPGRGYTFGSGTRLTVV.

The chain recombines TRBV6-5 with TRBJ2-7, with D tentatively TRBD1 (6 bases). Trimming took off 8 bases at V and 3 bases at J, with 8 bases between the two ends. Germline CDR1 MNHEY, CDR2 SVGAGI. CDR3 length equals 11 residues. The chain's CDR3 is CASQQGYEQYF. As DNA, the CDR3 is TGTGCCAGCCAACAGGGCTACGAGCAGTACTTC.

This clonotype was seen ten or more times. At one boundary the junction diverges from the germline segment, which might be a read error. DNA for the CDR3: TGTGCTAGCAGCTTGGGGGGTACTAGCACAGATACGCAGTATTTT. Its protein is CASSLGGTSTDTQYF. The chain recombines TRBV5-1 with TRBJ2-3; possibly TRBD2 for D (6 bases). From germline, CDR1 is SGHRS and CDR2 YFSETQ. The CDR3 contains 15 residues.

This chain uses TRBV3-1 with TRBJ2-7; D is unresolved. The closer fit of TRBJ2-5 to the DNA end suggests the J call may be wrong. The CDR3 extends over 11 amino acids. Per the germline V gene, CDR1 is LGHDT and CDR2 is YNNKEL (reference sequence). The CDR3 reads CASLGWETQYF. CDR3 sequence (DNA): TGTGCCAGCCTAGGGTGGGAGACCCAGTACTTC.